These T cell receptor beta chains were read from a single sample in a study of T cell repertoires in cytomegalovirus infection. These receptors' targets are unknown. TCRdb re-called the reads with MiXCR, one entry per CDR3 protein. The data show about 900,000 distinct CDR3 sequences, with approximately 30% seen just once and roughly an eighth held by the top ten. The starting material was cultured CD8+ T cells from PBMCs, obtained from culture after CMV antigen stimulation. These receptors all come from a human donor in good health (CMV status not recorded). Some clones in this sample may be carry-over from other donors' samples. Both conserved end residues are part of each CDR3. A D gene is named only where the DNA matches it firmly. Clone size appears in some rows only: once, few, many, or a class for an expanded clone.

size | J | V | D | DNA | CDR3
- | TRBJ1-6 | TRBV7-9 | - | TGTGCCAGCAGCTTGGGGTCGAGGTCCTATAATTCACCCCTCCACTTT | CASSLGSRSYNSPLHF
once | TRBJ2-5 | TRBV9 | TRBD2 | TGTGCCAGCAGCGTAGAAGCGGGGGCCATGGGGGAGACCCAGTACTTC | CASSVEAGAMGETQYF
few | TRBJ2-1 | TRBV6-5 | - | TGTGCCAGCTTTTCAGGGGCTGAGCAGTTCTTC | CASFSGAEQFF
- | TRBJ2-7 | TRBV5-1 | TRBD2 | TGCGCCAGCAGCTCACCAACTAGCGGGGGGCGCCCAGCCCACGAGCAGTACTTC | CASSSPTSGGRPAHEQYF
- | TRBJ1-2 | TRBV27 | TRBD1 | TGTGCCAGCACCTCCCGACAGGGCCTATATGGCTACACCTTC | CASTSRQGLYGYTF
few | TRBJ2-2 | TRBV27 | TRBD2 | TGTGCCAGCAGTAAGCGGGGGGGCGTCGGGGAGCTGTTTTTT | CASSKRGGVGELFF
few | TRBJ2-2 | TRBV5-5 | - | TGTGCCAGCAGCTTGTGGCAGGGGGGCCCCGGGGAGCTGTTTTTT | CASSLWQGGPGELFF
- | TRBJ2-7 | TRBV6-1 | - | TGTGCCAGCAGTGAAGACAGGTTTTACGAGCAGTACTTC | CASSEDRFYEQYF
- | TRBJ2-1 | TRBV27 | - | TGTGCCAGCAGCAAAGGGTTCTCCTACAATGAGCAGTTCTTC | CASSKGFSYNEQFF
- | TRBJ2-1 | TRBV4-3 | TRBD1 | TGCGCCAGCAGCCAAGATGGGGGGTGGGGCGGACAGGGGGTTAGGTCCTACAATGAGCAGTTCTTC | CASSQDGGWGGQGVRSYNEQFF
few | TRBJ1-1 | TRBV6-6 | - | TGTGCCAGCAGTTACTCTCGGACGGAGGAAGCTTTCTTT | CASSYSRTEEAFF
- | TRBJ2-5 | TRBV10-2 | - | TGCGCCAACGCAGTGGGGGGGCGAGAGACCCAGTACTTC | CANAVGGRETQYF
few | TRBJ2-3 | TRBV9 | TRBD1 | TGTGCCAGCAGCATGACAGGGGGCAGAGCAGATACGCAGTATTTT | CASSMTGGRADTQYF
- | TRBJ1-1 | TRBV27 | - | TGTGCCAGCAGTCCCAACTCAGGGTGGGCTGAAGCTTTCTTT | CASSPNSGWAEAFF
- | TRBJ2-5 | TRBV12-3/TRBV12-4 | - | TGTGCCAGCAGTTGGGGGCATAATAAGGAGACCCAGTACTTC | CASSWGHNKETQYF
- | TRBJ2-1 | TRBV7-9 | - | TGTGCCAGCAGCACGACAGCGGCGGAGCAGTTCTTC | CASSTTAAEQFF
many | TRBJ1-5 | TRBV27 | - | TGTGCCAGCAGTTTCCAAAAGGGCAATCAGCCCCAGCATTTT | CASSFQKGNQPQHF
- | TRBJ2-7 | TRBV6-1 | TRBD1 | TGTGCCAGCAGAAAACCCGGGACAGTGCCCTACGAGCAGTACTTC | CASRKPGTVPYEQYF
few | TRBJ1-1 | TRBV6-2/TRBV6-3 | - | TGTGCCAGCAGTTACTCTGGGGATGTCTCTGAAGCTTTCTTT | CASSYSGDVSEAFF
- | TRBJ2-1 | TRBV6-1 | TRBD1 | TGTGCCAGCAGTGAGGAGGGACAGGAGTTCTTC | CASSEEGQEFF
- | TRBJ2-6 | TRBV29-1 | - | TGCAGCGCCCTTATGAGAGTGTCTGGGGCCAACGTCCTGACTTTC | CSALMRVSGANVLTF
- | TRBJ2-5 | TRBV3-1 | - | TGTGCCACCCTTCCCCCCCACGAGGAGACCCAGTACTTC | CATLPPHEETQYF
few | TRBJ1-1 | TRBV7-9 | - | TGTGCCAGCAGCTTAAGGTGGAACAGGGAGAGGTTGAGGAACACTGAAGCTTTCTTT | CASSLRWNRERLRNTEAFF
few | TRBJ2-1 | TRBV6-6 | TRBD1 | TGTGCCAGCACCCAAACAGGGGGCCCCTACAATGAGCAGTTCTTC | CASTQTGGPYNEQFF
- | TRBJ2-6 | TRBV24-1 | - | TGTGCCACCAGTGAAGCAGGGGCTAGCTCTGGGGCCAACGTCCTGACTTTC | CATSEAGASSGANVLTF
- | TRBJ1-4 | TRBV12-3/TRBV12-4 | - | TGTGCCAGCAGTCGCGGGGCAGTCGCAACTAATGAAAAACTGTTTTTT | CASSRGAVATNEKLFF
- | TRBJ2-3 | TRBV7-2 | - | TGTGCCAGCAGCTATACCGGGACCCTCACAGATACGCAGTATTTT | CASSYTGTLTDTQYF
- | TRBJ2-3 | TRBV12-3/TRBV12-4 | - | TGTGCCAGCAGTTTCTCTCTGGGTTCGACAGAGCACACAGATACGCAGTATTTT | CASSFSLGSTEHTDTQYF
many | TRBJ2-1 | TRBV7-6 | - | TGTGCCAGCAGCGGGGTCTCCTACAATGAGCAGTTCTTC | CASSGVSYNEQFF
- | TRBJ1-4 | TRBV12-3/TRBV12-4 | - | TGTGCCAGCAGTTTCCGAAGTCTTAATGAAAAACTGTTTTTT | CASSFRSLNEKLFF
- | TRBJ2-2 | TRBV7-3 | - | TGTGCCAGCAGCTCCGGGGAGGGGGTTGCGAACACCGGGGAGCTGTTTTTT | CASSSGEGVANTGELFF
- | TRBJ1-6 | TRBV7-9 | - | TGTGCCAGCAGCTTGCCAGGGTCGGTGCCACCCCTCCACTTT | CASSLPGSVPPLHF
- | TRBJ1-4 | TRBV9 | - | TGTGCCAGCAGCGCGGGGGGGGCTGCTAATGAAAAACTGTTTTTT | CASSAGGAANEKLFF
- | TRBJ2-3 | TRBV6-5 | TRBD2 | TGTGCCAGCAGCAACCTAGCGGGGGGCACAGATACGCAGTATTTT | CASSNLAGGTDTQYF
many | TRBJ2-5 | TRBV7-2 | - | TGTGCCAGCAGCCAGGGGCTAGAGACCCAGTACTTC | CASSQGLETQYF
- | TRBJ2-7 | TRBV27 | TRBD2 | TGTGCCAGCAGTTTAATGGGGGGGGCCTACGAGCAGTACTTC | CASSLMGGAYEQYF
- | TRBJ2-1 | TRBV6-2/TRBV6-3 | - | TGTGCCAGCAGCCCCGTGGGGAGGTACAATGAGCAGTTCTTC | CASSPVGRYNEQFF
- | TRBJ2-4 | TRBV4-1 | - | TGCGCCAGCAGCCAGACCCTTGCACTCGACAATGAAAACATTCAGTACTTC | CASSQTLALDNENIQYF
few | TRBJ1-5 | TRBV4-1 | - | TGCGCCAGCAGCCAAGATCGGGGACCCAATCAGCCCCAGCATTTT | CASSQDRGPNQPQHF
few | TRBJ1-4 | TRBV10-3 | - | TGTGCCATCAGTGATATCGACAGAGCCGAAAAACTGTTTTTT | CAISDIDRAEKLFF
few | TRBJ1-2 | TRBV7-9 | TRBD1 | TGTGCCAGCAGCTCACCGGGACAGGGCGGGAGGCATGGCTACACCTTC | CASSSPGQGGRHGYTF
few | TRBJ2-6 | TRBV6-2/TRBV6-3 | - | TGTGCCAGCAGCTCGGACTCTGACTCTGGGGCCAACGTCCTGACTTTC | CASSSDSDSGANVLTF
- | TRBJ2-3 | TRBV19 | - | TGTGCCAGTAGTACCCTCCTTTTTGGCACAGATACGCAGTATTTT | CASSTLLFGTDTQYF
few | TRBJ2-4 | TRBV12-3/TRBV12-4 | TRBD2 | TGTGCCAGCACTGGGGCAAGCGGGGGGGCTGGGAACATTCAGTACTTC | CASTGASGGAGNIQYF
- | TRBJ2-2 | TRBV7-9 | - | TGTGCCAGCAGCGTTGACAGCCAAGGCGGCCTCACCGGGGAGCTGTTTTTT | CASSVDSQGGLTGELFF
few | TRBJ1-2 | TRBV9 | - | TGTGCCAGCAGCGGGTCGGGGGGCCCGGAGGGAGGCTACACCTTC | CASSGSGGPEGGYTF
- | TRBJ2-5 | TRBV20-1 | TRBD2 | TGCAGTGCTAGAGATACCACTAGCGACTTGGAGACCCAGTACTTC | CSARDTTSDLETQYF
- | TRBJ1-2 | TRBV5-6 | - | TGTGCCAGCAGCTTATCGGCCCCAACTGGCTACACCTTC | CASSLSAPTGYTF
few | TRBJ1-1 | TRBV7-6 | - | TGTGCCAGCAGCTTGGACTTAGGGGACACTGAAGCTTTCTTT | CASSLDLGDTEAFF
- | TRBJ2-1 | TRBV27 | - | TGTGCCAGCAGTTTATCGAGGGCCGGGGCCCACAATGAGCAGTTCTTC | CASSLSRAGAHNEQFF